One sample yielded the 21 T cell receptor beta chains listed below, sequenced in a study of blood T cell repertoires in COVID-19. Assay: immunoSEQ multiplex PCR; the TCRdb copy retains only in-frame clones and omits some. The sample lists 300,000 to 350,000 clones; around 83% were seen once. The sequenced sample consisted of peripheral blood. The receptors come from a man younger than 45 with active or convalescent COVID-19.

This clone has just one count. The chain links TRBV27 to TRBJ1-2; 9 nucleotides match TRBD1. The germline V gene has CDR1 MNHEY and CDR2 SMNVEV (reference sequence). Germline trimming cut 3 bases from V and 8 bases from J; bases unmatched to any gene: 4. This CDR3 is 13 amino acids long. The CDR3 sequence is CASSFGQGIGYTF. CDR3 DNA: TGTGCCAGCAGTTTTGGACAGGGGATAGGCTACACCTTC.

The chain recombines TRBV7-9 with TRBJ2-3; D is ambiguous. Trimming pared 1 base from V and 4 bases from J, leaving 12 bases between. The CDR3 is 15 amino acids. Germline V gene sequence: CDR1 SEHNR, CDR2 FQNEAQ (reference sequence). In DNA form, the CDR3 reads TGTGCCAGCAGCTTAGTTAGTACGGGTGCAGATACGCAGTATTTT. As protein: CASSLVSTGADTQYF.

The V call is TRBV7-9, the J call TRBJ1-5; D gene unclear. Germline assignment: CDR1 SEHNR and CDR2 FQNEAQ (reference sequence). The CDR3 covers 14 residues. V lost 6 bases and J 2 bases, leaving 11 bases between the germline ends. The CDR3 loop is CASSSDTGNQPQHF. CDR3 nucleotide sequence: TGTGCCAGCAGTTCCGACACAGGCAATCAGCCCCAGCATTTT.

The chain recombines TRBV4-1 with TRBJ1-2; D perhaps matches TRBD1 (5 bases). V lost 0 bases and J 4 bases, leaving 12 bases between the germline ends. The V gene's germline CDR1 is MGHRA and CDR2 YSYEKL. The CDR3 runs to 15 residues. The CDR3 loop reads CASSQDRAGIYGYTF. CDR3 in DNA: TGCGCCAGCAGCCAAGATAGAGCAGGGATCTATGGCTACACCTTC.

The chain joins TRBV5-1 to TRBJ1-2; TRBD1 is a possible D gene (5 bases). Trimming left V 4 bases short and J 3 bases short, with 10 bases between. The CDR3 covers 13 residues. From germline, CDR1 is SGHRS and CDR2 YFSETQ. CDR3 nucleotide sequence: TGCGCCAGCAGCCCCACAGGCGACTATGGCTACACCTTC. Its protein is CASSPTGDYGYTF.

The rearrangement uses TRBV9 and TRBJ1-4, with 7 nucleotides matching TRBD1. The CDR3 runs to 16 residues. Germline-derived CDR1 and CDR2 are SGDLS and YYNGEE. V lost 6 bases to trimming and J lost 7 bases; unmatched junction nucleotides: 15. The DNA of the CDR3 is TGTGCCAGCACCCCCCGACCGGGACAGTATGGTGAAAAACTGTTTTTT. Translated, it gives CASTPRPGQYGEKLFF.

This clone was seen a single time. This chain connects TRBV28 to TRBJ2-7; D unresolved. Trimming removed 2 bases from V and 5 bases from J, with 4 bases in between. Germline CDR1 is MDHEN and CDR2 is SYDVKM. The CDR3 covers 11 residues. CDR3 loop: CASSLRHEQYF. In DNA form, the CDR3 reads TGTGCCAGCAGTTTACGTCACGAGCAGTACTTC. Full variable domain (missing parts from reference TRBV28 and TRBJ2-7): DVKVTQSSRYLVKRTGEKVFLECVQDMDHENMFWYRQDPGLGLRLIYFSYDVKMKEKGDIPEGYSVSREKKERFSLILESASTNQTSMYLCASSLRHEQYFGPGTRLTVT.

The chain uses TRBV30 and TRBJ2-7; possible D gene TRBD1, 5 bases. The CDR3 sequence is 11 residues long. CDR1 and CDR2 (germline): GTSNPN, SVGIG (reference sequence). Trimming cost V 3 bases and J 12 bases, with 15 bases left between them. CDR3 coding DNA: TGTGCCTGGAGCGACAAGGGGCGGTTGTACTTC. This codes for CAWSDKGRLYF.

The rearrangement links TRBV18 to TRBJ1-5; 7 nucleotides line up with TRBD1. The CDR3 sequence is 14 residues long. Trimming at V came to 5 bases and at J to 6 bases, leaving 7 bases not matched to a gene. The germline CDR1 and CDR2 sequences are KGHSH and LQKENI. The CDR3 region is CASSSHRGGQPQHF. CDR3 coding DNA: TGTGCCAGCTCATCACACAGGGGAGGTCAGCCCCAGCATTTT.

This sequence joins TRBV7-6 and TRBJ1-2; D gene uncertain. The germline V and J ends were trimmed by 5 bases and 6 bases, with 10 bases remaining between them. The CDR3 extends over 12 amino acids. The germline V gene has CDR1 SGHVS and CDR2 FNYEAQ. The CDR3 spells CASSPPVDGYTF. The DNA for the CDR3 is TGTGCCAGCAGCCCCCCCGTAGATGGCTACACCTTC. Full variable domain (remainder filled in from reference TRBV7-6 and TRBJ1-2): GAGVSQSPRYKVTKRGQDVALRCDPISGHVSLYWYRQALGQGPEFLTYFNYEAQQDKSGLPNDRFSAERPEGSISTLTIQRTEQRDSAMYRCASSPPVDGYTFGSGTRLTVV.

This clone was detected a few times. The V call is TRBV19, the J call TRBJ2-5, with 9 bases fitting TRBD2. Germline V gives CDR1 LNHDA, CDR2 SQIVND (reference sequence). The CDR3 spans 20 residues. J lost 2 bases, V lost 0 bases, and 16 bases had no gene match. The CDR3 here is CASSIDHRVGLAGKQETQYF. CDR3 in DNA: TGTGCCAGTAGTATAGATCACAGGGTCGGGCTAGCGGGGAAACAAGAGACCCAGTACTTC.

Remarks on this clone: Other DNA sequences in the sample encode the same CDR3. This chain connects TRBV9 to TRBJ1-2; a possible D gene is TRBD1 (5 bases). Trimming stripped 0 bases from V and 5 bases from J, with 11 bases between. The CDR3 totals 14 residues. Germline lookup yields CDR1 SGDLS and CDR2 YYNGEE. CDR3 DNA sequence: TGTGCCAGCAGCGTAGCTGGGGGGGGATATGGCTACACCTTC. It codes for CASSVAGGGYGYTF.

This sequence joins TRBV7-6 and TRBJ2-2; TRBD2 matches at 9 bases. V dropped 0 bases and J dropped 5; count of bases not matched to a gene: 10. CDR3 size: 18 residues. Germline loops: CDR1 SGHVS, CDR2 FNYEAQ. The CDR3 protein is CASSLASSAGGPTGELFF. CDR3 nucleotide sequence: TGTGCCAGCAGCTTAGCGAGTTCAGCGGGAGGCCCAACCGGGGAGCTGTTTTTT.

J is TRBJ2-2 and V is TRBV12-5; 11 bases agree with TRBD2. CDR1 and CDR2 (germline): LGHNT, FRNRAP. The V gene end was trimmed by 5 bases and the J gene end by 2 bases; junction bases not matched to a gene: 4. This CDR3 is 16 amino acids long. The DNA of the CDR3 is TGTGCTAGTGGTGTCACTAGCGGGGGAAACACCGGGGAGCTGTTTTTT. Its protein product is CASGVTSGGNTGELFF.

The rearrangement links TRBV5-1 to TRBJ1-1; tentatively, D is TRBD1 (6 bases). Germline V gene lookup returns CDR1 SGHRS and CDR2 YFSETQ. V was pared by 7 bases and J by 4 bases, with 11 bases between. The CDR3 sequence is 12 residues long. CDR3 sequence (DNA): TGCGCCAGCGGGAGGGGGTCCACTGAAGCTTTCTTT. As protein: CASGRGSTEAFF.

This chain links TRBV4-2 with TRBJ2-7, with D unresolved. The CDR3 is made up of 14 amino acids. Germline V CDR1 and CDR2: LGHNA, YNFKEQ. V was cut by 1 base and J by 3 bases, with 10 bases left in between. The CDR3 here is CASSQGNLGYEQYF. CDR3 nucleotide sequence: TGTGCCAGCAGCCAAGGAAATCTAGGCTACGAGCAGTACTTC.

V usage is TRBV5-1 and J usage is TRBJ2-1; D possibly corresponds to TRBD1 (6 bases). The V and J ends lost 1 base and 0 bases respectively, with 11 bases between them. The CDR3 runs to 16 residues. Germline assignment: CDR1 SGHRS and CDR2 YFSETQ. The CDR3 DNA reads as TGCGCCAGCAGCTTGCACGGACAGAGCTCCTACAATGAGCAGTTCTTC. Its protein product is CASSLHGQSSYNEQFF.

The J gene is TRBJ2-1, the V gene TRBV7-4; D call uncertain. V was cut by 3 bases and J by 7 bases, with 19 bases left in between. The CDR3 runs to 16 residues. CDR1 is SGHVT and CDR2 is SQSDAQ in the germline V gene. CDR3 DNA: TGTGCCAGCAGCTTCGCCCTCATCCCCCCTATAAATGAGCAGTTCTTC. Amino acid sequence: CASSFALIPPINEQFF.

The J gene is TRBJ1-2, the V gene TRBV13; TRBD1 agrees at 8 bases. The V gene's germline CDR1 is PRHDT and CDR2 FYEKMQ (reference sequence). J was trimmed by 8 bases and V by 5 bases; bases with no gene match: 10. The CDR3 is 14 amino acids. As DNA, the CDR3 is TGTGCCAGCAGCCGACAGGGGTTCCTGTTAGGCTACACCTTC. Amino acids: CASSRQGFLLGYTF.

V and J are TRBV15 and TRBJ2-7; 8 bases line up with TRBD1. CDR3 length: 15 amino acids. V lost 2 bases, J lost 4 bases, and 7 bases stayed unmatched. CDR1 is LNHNV, CDR2 YYDKDF, per germline (reference sequence). CDR3 nucleotide sequence: TGTGCCACCAGCAGACGGGGGTGGACAGGGTACGAGCAGTACTTC. It specifies CATSRRGWTGYEQYF.

The chain joins TRBV7-3 to TRBJ1-2; D possibly corresponds to TRBD1 (6 bases). In germline, CDR1 is SGHTA, CDR2 FQGTGA. Trimming cost V 5 bases and J 2 bases, with 9 bases left between them. This CDR3 is 13 amino acids long. The chain's CDR3 is CASSPTGNYGYTF. The CDR3 DNA follows: TGTGCCAGCAGCCCTACAGGGAACTATGGCTACACCTTC.